The rows below give T cell receptor beta chains drawn from one sample of a study of OX40 agonist ivuxolimab in advanced cancers. Clones were read by immunoSEQ multiplex PCR, and TCRdb kept only the in-frame ones, dropping some. The table has roughly 51,000 clones, around 90% seen once; the top ten hold around 10%. Source: CD4+ or CD8+ T cells sorted from blood, taken in a trial of the OX40 agonist ivuxolimab. These receptors came from an adult with an advanced solid tumor such as melanoma, head and neck, liver or kidney cancer. Both conserved end residues are part of each CDR3. Clone size is given for some rows only: seen once, a few or many times, or a class if the clone is expanded.

j_gene: TRBJ1-1; v_gene: TRBV9; abundance: -; CDR3aa: CASSGGGPEAFF
j_gene: TRBJ2-7; v_gene: TRBV7-9; abundance: once; CDR3aa: CASSLGGAPGTYEQYF
j_gene: TRBJ2-1; v_gene: TRBV6-5; abundance: -; CDR3aa: CASSYNGDSYNEQFF
j_gene: TRBJ1-1; v_gene: TRBV19; abundance: -; CDR3aa: CASQFGDTEAFF
j_gene: TRBJ2-3; v_gene: TRBV2; abundance: -; CDR3aa: CASSRHASTDTQYF
j_gene: TRBJ2-6; v_gene: TRBV13; abundance: -; CDR3aa: CASSLEGQLLSGANVLTF
j_gene: TRBJ2-2; v_gene: TRBV5-1; abundance: -; CDR3aa: CASSFAGGRGLGELFF
j_gene: TRBJ2-7; v_gene: TRBV4-1; abundance: -; CDR3aa: CASSQDFWNSYEQYF
j_gene: TRBJ1-1; v_gene: TRBV5-1; abundance: -; CDR3aa: CASSFAGGQMNTEAFF
j_gene: TRBJ2-7; v_gene: TRBV19; abundance: -; CDR3aa: CASSIMGYREQYF
j_gene: TRBJ2-4; v_gene: TRBV7-9; abundance: -; CDR3aa: CASTPLGPPGDIQYF
j_gene: TRBJ2-1; v_gene: TRBV7-9; abundance: few; CDR3aa: CASSYNEQFF
j_gene: TRBJ1-1; v_gene: TRBV6-5; abundance: -; CDR3aa: CASSLWGNTEAFF
j_gene: TRBJ1-2; v_gene: TRBV5-6; abundance: few; CDR3aa: CASSLVSKIYGYTF
j_gene: TRBJ2-1; v_gene: TRBV11-2; abundance: -; CDR3aa: CASSLPGEQFF
j_gene: TRBJ2-2; v_gene: TRBV27; abundance: -; CDR3aa: CASSLWGSGGSELFF
j_gene: TRBJ1-1; v_gene: TRBV4-1; abundance: -; CDR3aa: CASSQREGTEAFF
j_gene: TRBJ2-5; v_gene: TRBV19; abundance: -; CDR3aa: CASKKVAGGFGETQYF
j_gene: TRBJ2-1; v_gene: TRBV5-1; abundance: once; CDR3aa: CASSLGTPGLAIYNEQFF
j_gene: TRBJ2-5; v_gene: TRBV6-5; abundance: -; CDR3aa: CASSYHGTAQETQYF
j_gene: TRBJ2-1; v_gene: TRBV4-1; abundance: once; CDR3aa: CASSPSFGTGTYNEQFF
j_gene: TRBJ2-7; v_gene: TRBV28; abundance: -; CDR3aa: CASSFPGTLYEQYF
j_gene: TRBJ2-1; v_gene: TRBV30; abundance: -; CDR3aa: CAWSATTSGSWNEQFF
j_gene: TRBJ2-7; v_gene: TRBV28; abundance: once; CDR3aa: CASSIAPYEQYF
j_gene: TRBJ1-2; v_gene: TRBV7-9; abundance: -; CDR3aa: CASSPPGQGIGVYGYTF
j_gene: TRBJ1-2; v_gene: TRBV28; abundance: -; CDR3aa: CASSLSGTVYGYTF
j_gene: TRBJ2-5; v_gene: TRBV7-2; abundance: -; CDR3aa: CASSLAIFAGRGGETQYF
j_gene: TRBJ1-2; v_gene: TRBV7-9; abundance: -; CDR3aa: CASSPERWNYGYTF
j_gene: TRBJ2-4; v_gene: TRBV19; abundance: -; CDR3aa: CASKVRGSGDIQYF
j_gene: TRBJ2-5; v_gene: TRBV6-5; abundance: -; CDR3aa: CASSSDGRQQETQYF
j_gene: TRBJ2-3; v_gene: TRBV7-9; abundance: few; CDR3aa: CASSFDSSTDTQYF
j_gene: TRBJ1-5; v_gene: TRBV19; abundance: -; CDR3aa: CASSSGTVYSNQPQHF
j_gene: TRBJ2-1; v_gene: TRBV14; abundance: -; CDR3aa: CASSQEFGSGRAPYNEQFF
j_gene: TRBJ2-3; v_gene: TRBV2; abundance: -; CDR3aa: CASIEEGFRGTDTQYF
j_gene: TRBJ1-2; v_gene: TRBV5-8; abundance: -; CDR3aa: CASTTDGQRNYGYTF
j_gene: TRBJ1-5; v_gene: TRBV27; abundance: -; CDR3aa: CASSSGYQPQHF
j_gene: TRBJ2-3; v_gene: TRBV16; abundance: -; CDR3aa: CASSQYVGGHTDTQYF
j_gene: TRBJ2-1; v_gene: TRBV4-1; abundance: once; CDR3aa: CASSQGANYTYNEQFF
j_gene: TRBJ1-2; v_gene: TRBV28; abundance: -; CDR3aa: CASSLRGTGYSNYGYTF
j_gene: TRBJ2-5; v_gene: TRBV2; abundance: -; CDR3aa: CATDRQGQETQYF
j_gene: TRBJ1-2; v_gene: TRBV4-1; abundance: -; CDR3aa: CASSQVRQGGGLDGYTF